These 22 T cell receptor beta chains were sequenced from one sample in a study of T cells in localized non-small cell lung cancer. Clones were sequenced by immunoSEQ multiplex PCR, and TCRdb holds only the in-frame ones, with some missing. The repertoire holds 9,500 to 11,000 clones, with 65% to 90% as singletons. This specimen consisted of peripheral blood mononuclear cells, obtained before any cancer treatment. Receptor source: a female donor aged 60 or older with stage II lung adenocarcinoma.

The rearrangement links TRBV7-2 to TRBJ2-2; 9 nucleotides match TRBD2. The V gene's germline CDR1 is SGHTA and CDR2 FQGNSA. With V trimmed by 5 bases and J by 6 bases, 4 bases remained unmatched. CDR3 length: 14 amino acids. In DNA form, the CDR3 reads TGTGCCAGCAGCGCGGGGGGGGCCCCCGGGGAGCTGTTTTTT. Amino acid sequence: CASSAGGAPGELFF. Complete variable domain (other parts from reference TRBV7-2 and TRBJ2-2): GAGVSQSPSNKVTEKGKDVELRCDPISGHTALYWYRQSLGQGLEFLIYFQGNSAPDKSGLPSDRFSAERTGGSVSTLTIQRTQQEDSAVYLCASSAGGAPGELFFGEGSRLTVL.

The genes are TRBV10-2 and TRBJ2-2; 9 nucleotides agree with TRBD1. Unmatched junction bases numbered 13, after V lost 5 bases and J lost 6 bases. Per the germline V gene, CDR1 is WSHSY and CDR2 is SAAADI. The CDR3 extends over 17 amino acids. Written as DNA, the CDR3 is TGCGCCAGCAGTACCGTCGCAGGACAGGGGTGGGCCGGGGAGCTGTTTTTT. Translating gives CASSTVAGQGWAGELFF.

V is TRBV4-2 and J is TRBJ1-1; the D is unclear. Germline V gene sequence: CDR1 LGHNA, CDR2 YNFKEQ. Trimming shortened V by 0 bases and J by 1 base, and 18 bases separated the two germline ends. The CDR3 covers 18 residues. CDR3 amino acids: CASSQEINVQGRNTEAFF. Here the CDR3 DNA reads TGTGCCAGCAGCCAAGAGATTAACGTCCAAGGTAGGAACACTGAAGCTTTCTTT.

In DNA form, the CDR3 reads TGCGCCAGCAGCTTAAGGGTGAACACTGAAGCTTTCTTT. Its translation is CASSLRVNTEAFF. The chain links TRBV5-1 to TRBJ1-1; D not certain. V was trimmed by 2 bases and J by 0 bases, leaving 5 bases between them. Germline V lookup: CDR1 SGHRS, CDR2 YFSETQ. The CDR3 extends over 13 amino acids.

The chain uses TRBV28 and TRBJ2-6, with D perhaps TRBD1 or TRBD2 (5 bases each). With 6 bases removed from V and 0 bases from J, the gap between germline ends came to 15 bases. This CDR3 has 17 amino acids. Germline-derived CDR1 and CDR2 are MDHEN and SYDVKM. CDR3 DNA sequence: TGTGCCAGCAGCATAGGGACGGTCAGCTCTGGGGCCAACGTCCTGACTTTC. Translating it yields CASSIGTVSSGANVLTF. The whole variable domain, filled in from reference TRBV28 and TRBJ2-6, reads DVKVTQSSRYLVKRTGEKVFLECVQDMDHENMFWYRQDPGLGLRLIYFSYDVKMKEKGDIPEGYSVSREKKERFSLILESASTNQTSMYLCASSIGTVSSGANVLTFGAGSRLTVL.

This clone showed up just a few times. The chain couples TRBV30 to TRBJ1-1; D is possibly TRBD1 (5 bases). Trimming stripped 3 bases from V and 5 bases from J, with 19 bases between. This CDR3 contains 15 residues. Germline V gene data show CDR1 as GTSNPN and CDR2 as SVGIG (reference sequence). The CDR3 is CAWSPRGARWTEAFF. CDR3 bases: TGTGCCTGGAGCCCACGTGGGGCGCGGTGGACTGAAGCTTTCTTT.

This rearrangement joins TRBV7-9 to TRBJ1-4; TRBD1 matches 10 bases. The germline V gene encodes CDR1 SEHNR and CDR2 FQNEAQ (reference sequence). This CDR3 is built from 14 residues. The V gene end was trimmed by 5 bases and the J gene end by 7 bases; junction bases not matched to a gene: 4. CDR3 amino acids: CASSRQGAGEKLFF. The CDR3 DNA reads TGTGCCAGCAGCAGACAGGGGGCGGGTGAAAAACTGTTTTTT. Looking up the rest from reference TRBV7-9 and TRBJ1-4 gives the full variable domain: DTGVSQNPRHKITKRGQNVTFRCDPISEHNRLYWYRQTLGQGPEFLTYFQNEAQLEKSRLLSDRFSAERPKGSFSTLEIQRTEQGDSAMYLCASSRQGAGEKLFFGSGTQLSVL.

V usage is TRBV28 and J usage is TRBJ2-7, with unresolved D. This CDR3 has 14 residues. From germline, CDR1 is MDHEN and CDR2 SYDVKM. Trimming stripped 4 bases from V and 2 bases from J, with 12 bases between. CDR3: CASSWAAHTYEQYF. The CDR3 DNA reads TGTGCCAGCAGTTGGGCAGCCCATACCTACGAGCAGTACTTC.

The chain couples TRBV19 to TRBJ2-1, with 8 bases matching TRBD2. From germline, CDR1 is LNHDA and CDR2 SQIVND (reference sequence). V was pared by 5 bases and J by 0 bases, with 6 bases of the junction left unmatched. The CDR3 contains 16 residues. The CDR3 reads CASSPVAGISYNEQFF. The CDR3, as DNA: TGTGCCAGTAGTCCTGTAGCGGGAATCTCCTACAATGAGCAGTTCTTC.

The V call is TRBV9, the J call TRBJ1-2, with 8 bases that match TRBD1. The V segment lost 3 bases and the J segment 7 bases; nucleotides outside the gene matches: 11. The CDR3 sequence is 15 residues long. CDR1 is SGDLS and CDR2 is YYNGEE in the germline V gene. Here the CDR3 reads CASSADRALWSGYTF. The CDR3 coding sequence is TGTGCCAGCAGCGCGGACAGGGCCCTGTGGAGTGGCTACACCTTC.

CDR3 sequence: CASSLAPRGQGMSDTQYF. The CDR3, as DNA: TGTGCCAGCAGCTTAGCCCCTAGGGGACAGGGTATGTCGGATACGCAGTATTTT. This rearrangement joins TRBV7-2 to TRBJ2-3; 9 bases are shared with TRBD1. CDR1 and CDR2 from the germline V gene are SGHTA and FQGNSA. The CDR3 is made up of 18 amino acids. With 0 bases clipped from V and 6 bases from J, the junction kept 13 bases outside the gene matches.

This chain joins TRBV9 and TRBJ2-3; TRBD1 aligns across 8 bases. The V gene end was trimmed by 4 bases and the J gene end by 0 bases; junction bases not matched to a gene: 7. CDR1 is SGDLS, CDR2 YYNGEE, per germline. CDR3 size: 16 residues. The CDR3 region is CASSPRTGWSTDTQYF. As DNA, the CDR3 is TGTGCCAGCAGCCCGCGGACAGGGTGGAGCACAGATACGCAGTATTTT.

The rearrangement uses TRBV5-6 and TRBJ1-5, with D unresolved. Germline CDR1 is SGHDT and CDR2 is YYEEEE. V shed 0 bases and J shed 1 base, with 8 bases lying between them. The CDR3 is made up of 15 amino acids. The CDR3 spells CASSLGPLSNQPQHF. The DNA for the CDR3 is TGTGCCAGCAGCTTGGGACCTCTGAGCAATCAGCCCCAGCATTTT.

The chain couples TRBV9 to TRBJ2-2; a weak D match, TRBD2 (7 bases). The CDR3 covers 18 residues. Trimming cost V 0 bases and J 3 bases, with 18 bases left between them. Germline V gene lookup returns CDR1 SGDLS and CDR2 YYNGEE. The CDR3 nucleotides are TGTGCCAGCAGCGTAGGAAGCGGGGTAGGGGGTTACACCGGGGAGCTGTTTTTT. This encodes CASSVGSGVGGYTGELFF. Full variable domain (rest looked up from reference TRBV9 and TRBJ2-2): DSGVTQTPKHLITATGQRVTLRCSPRSGDLSVYWYQQSLDQGLQFLIQYYNGEERAKGNILERFSAQQFPDLHSELNLSSLELGDSALYFCASSVGSGVGGYTGELFFGEGSRLTVL.

The gene calls are TRBV7-9 and TRBJ2-6; D remains ambiguous. The CDR3 runs 13 residues. The germline gives CDR1 SEHNR, CDR2 FQNEAQ (reference sequence). Deletions cut 3 bases from V and 6 bases from J, with 6 bases between. The CDR3 DNA reads as TGTGCCAGCAGCTTGACCGAGGCCAACGTCCTGACTTTC. Translated: CASSLTEANVLTF.

CDR3 loop: CASSEVYTGNYGYTF. CDR3 DNA sequence: TGTGCCAGCAGTGAAGTTTATACGGGGAACTATGGCTACACCTTC. The V call is TRBV6-1, the J call TRBJ1-2; D is ambiguous. This CDR3 contains 15 residues. Germline assignment: CDR1 MNHNS and CDR2 SASEGT. V was clipped by 1 base and J by 2 bases, with 11 bases between them.

J is TRBJ2-7 and V is TRBV11-3; D might be TRBD1 (6 bases). Germline V CDR1 and CDR2: SGHNT, YENEEA. V lost 0 bases and J lost 6, with 9 bases in between. This CDR3 region has 13 residues. The CDR3 bases are TGTGCCAGCAGCTTAGATTTGACAGGCGAGCAGTACTTC. Encoded protein: CASSLDLTGEQYF. The entire variable domain, with the rest obtained from reference TRBV11-3 and TRBJ2-7, is as follows: EAGVVQSPRYKIIEKKQPVAFWCNPISGHNTLYWYLQNLGQGPELLIRYENEEAVDDSQLPKDRFSAERLKGVDSTLKIQPAELGDSAVYLCASSLDLTGEQYFGPGTRLTVT.

The V gene is TRBV10-3, the J gene TRBJ2-7, with 8 bases matching TRBD1. CDR3 size: 13 residues. Losses at the gene ends were 6 bases for V and 3 bases for J; bases not matched to a gene: 4. Germline values: CDR1 ENHRY, CDR2 SYGVKD. The CDR3 DNA is TGTGCCATCAGGGGACAGGACGTCTACGAGCAGTACTTC. Translating it yields CAIRGQDVYEQYF.

The rearrangement joins TRBV6-5 to TRBJ2-7; D is unresolved. Trimming took 6 bases from V and 6 from J, leaving 15 bases between them. Germline CDR1 is MNHEY and CDR2 is SVGAGI. The CDR3 length is 13 residues. The CDR3 sequence: CASRRSRTAEQYF. DNA for the CDR3: TGTGCCAGCAGACGCTCTAGGACGGCCGAGCAGTACTTC.

The rearrangement uses TRBV9 and TRBJ2-7; 11 bases map to TRBD2. Trimming at V came to 3 bases and at J to 4 bases, leaving 6 bases not matched to a gene. CDR1 SGDLS and CDR2 YYNGEE come from the germline V gene. The CDR3 runs to 15 residues. The CDR3 region has the DNA TGTGCCAGCAGCGCCACTAGCGGGAGTCGGTACGAGCAGTACTTC. Its translation is CASSATSGSRYEQYF.

This chain links TRBV6-1 with TRBJ2-1; D is uncertain. Trimming removed 1 base from V and 8 bases from J, with 6 bases in between. The CDR3 consists of 12 residues. Germline-derived CDR1 and CDR2 are MNHNS and SASEGT. In DNA form, the CDR3 reads TGTGCCAGCAGTGAAGTAGGGTATGAGCAGTTCTTC. The encoded protein is CASSEVGYEQFF.

This clone was seen a handful of times. V and J are TRBV6-5 and TRBJ1-6, with 8 positions matching TRBD1. After removal of 4 bases from V and 10 bases from J, the junction contained 9 bases not matched to a gene. This CDR3 contains 15 residues. Germline V gene lookup returns CDR1 MNHEY and CDR2 SVGAGI. For the CDR3, the DNA is TGTGCCAGCAGTTTCCTCGACAGGGGTGGGTCACCCCTCCACTTT. It encodes CASSFLDRGGSPLHF.